The source of this T cell receptor (beta chain) is a study of T cells after yellow fever vaccination. About the research overall: Fractions with few cells were prepared using SMART-Seq v4 Ultra Low Input.

Worth noting for this clonotype: What it binds is unknown.

TCRdb re-called the 5' RACE reads with MiXCR, one entry per CDR3 protein. The sample has about 580,000 distinct CDR3 sequences, 17% seen once. Broader study findings: Most primary-vaccination clones reappeared after the booster (approximately 97% CD4, more than 70% CD8).

Trimming took off 4 bases at V and 4 bases at J, with 14 bases between the two ends. This CDR3 contains 15 residues. Germline CDR1 SEHNR, CDR2 FQNEAQ (reference sequence). The receptor comes from a man between 18 and 29 years old who received the YFV17D yellow fever vaccine. The sequenced sample was PBMCs, obtained roughly 5 days after the first yellow fever vaccination. The V call is TRBV7-9, the J call TRBJ1-3; the D gene is possibly TRBD1 (5 bases). The CDR3: CASSSPGGSGNTIYF. CDR3 DNA sequence: TGTGCCAGCAGCTCGCCGGGGGGGAGCGGAAACACCATATATTTT.